The source of this T cell receptor beta chain is a study of T cells after yellow fever vaccination. TCRdb redid the calling of the 5' RACE reads with MiXCR, one entry per CDR3 protein. The sample records over 45,000 distinct CDR3 sequences, more than 5.5% being singletons. Trimming left V 1 base short and J 1 base short, with 10 bases between. The V gene's germline CDR1 is DFQATT and CDR2 SNEGSKA (reference sequence). The CDR3 is 14 amino acids. This clonotype was seen only a few times. Sequenced material: CD8+ T cells sorted from PBMCs, taken on the day of the first yellow fever vaccination. The chain carries TRBV20-1 and TRBJ1-1; D perhaps matches TRBD1 (6 bases). This sequence originates from a man aged 18 to 35 who received the YFV17D yellow fever vaccine. The CDR3 DNA reads as TGCAGTGCTAGAGTCCGAGGGGGGAACACTGAAGCTTTCTTT. It yields the protein CSARVRGGNTEAFF.